The clone carrying this T cell receptor beta chain was seen only a few times. The data belong to a study of blood T cells in healthy people across ages. Then a second PCR, running about 6 to 11 cycles, was carried out with a sample-barcoded 5' primer and a J-beta primer mix. MiXCR, applied by TCRdb to the 5' RACE reads, yields one record per CDR3 protein. This sample has fewer than 700,000 distinct CDR3 sequences, with around 48% found just once. Germline assignment: CDR1 SGHNT and CDR2 YENEEA. The CDR3 contains 16 residues. Trimming took 5 bases from V and 4 from J, leaving 18 bases between them. The sequenced material came from blood. The TCR sequence derives from an elderly man in good health. The chain recombines TRBV11-3 with TRBJ2-1, with a tentative D call TRBD2 (6 bases). CDR3 loop: CASSPGRRREYNEQFF. CDR3 in DNA: TGTGCCAGCAGCCCAGGCCGGCGGAGGGAATACAATGAGCAGTTCTTC.